This T cell receptor (beta chain) was documented in a study of post-analysis software for immune sequencing data. General study points: Those with multiple sclerosis, the patient group, showed significantly lower normalized Chao1 diversity than controls.

For this clonotype: Its target is not known.

The TCR beta cDNA libraries carried unique molecular identifiers. Each CDR3 protein gets one entry after TCRdb re-called the PCR reads with MiXCR. The repertoire holds hundreds of thousands of distinct CDR3 sequences, with 55% to 60% as singletons. The clonotype was recovered from a girl aged 2-10 years with multiple sclerosis. The sample taken for sequencing was blood.

The chain's CDR3 is CAISLPGTEPYEQYF. The CDR3 DNA sequence: TGTGCCATCAGCCTACCCGGGACAGAACCCTACGAGCAGTACTTC. The rearrangement joins TRBV10-3 to TRBJ2-7; the match to TRBD1 covers 7 bases. Germline trimming cut 6 bases from V and 2 bases from J; bases unmatched to any gene: 10. CDR3 length equals 15 residues. The germline V gene has CDR1 ENHRY and CDR2 SYGVKD.